The next 10 T cell receptor beta chains were all read from a single sample in a study of blood T cell repertoires in COVID-19. The method was immunoSEQ multiplex PCR; TCRdb's version includes in-frame clones alone and lacks a portion of them. The sample lists about 260,000 clones; 80% to 90% were seen once. Sample: peripheral blood. These receptors came from a woman between 50 and 59 years old with acute or convalescent COVID-19.

The genes are TRBV19 and TRBJ2-1, with a weak D call TRBD2 (5 bases). This CDR3 spans 13 amino acids. Trimming stripped 6 bases from V and 9 bases from J, with 15 bases between. CDR1 and CDR2 (germline): LNHDA, SQIVND (reference sequence). The CDR3 DNA reads TGTGCCAGTAGACAGCGGCAGCCAACTGAGCAGTTCTTC. Its translation is CASRQRQPTEQFF. Together with reference TRBV19 and TRBJ2-1, the CDR3 gives the full variable domain: DGGITQSPKYLFRKEGQNVTLSCEQNLNHDAMYWYRQDPGQGLRLIYYSQIVNDFQKGDIAEGYSVSREKKESFPLTVTSAQKNPTAFYLCASRQRQPTEQFFGPGTRLTVL.

V is TRBV30 and J is TRBJ1-6, with a possible D match to TRBD1 (5 bases). Trimming took off 2 bases at V and 1 base at J, with 12 bases between the two ends. This CDR3 has 16 residues. The V gene's germline CDR1 is GTSNPN and CDR2 SVGIG (reference sequence). For the CDR3, the DNA is TGTGCCTGGAGTTCGGCCAGGGCATCCTATAATTCACCCCTCCACTTT. Protein: CAWSSARASYNSPLHF.

CDR3 bases: TGTGCCAGCAGTCCAACAGGGGGCTATGGCTACACCTTC. Residues: CASSPTGGYGYTF. This rearrangement joins TRBV12-3 or TRBV12-4 to TRBJ1-2, with 8 nucleotides matching TRBD1. The J segment lost 4 bases and the V segment lost 5 bases, leaving 3 bases of the junction unmatched. There are 13 residues in the CDR3.

This chain connects TRBV6-2 or TRBV6-3 to TRBJ2-1, with 9 bases that match TRBD2. Trimming at V came to 5 bases and at J to 8 bases, leaving 10 bases not matched to a gene. Germline V gene sequence: CDR1 MNHEY, CDR2 SVGEGT. CDR3 length: 15 amino acids. The CDR3, as DNA: TGTGCCAGCAGTCGCAGCGGGGGGATTGGCGATGAGCAGTTCTTC. Translation: CASSRSGGIGDEQFF.

About this clone: In the same sample, other DNA sequences code for this CDR3. V gene TRBV18 combines with J gene TRBJ1-1; D might be TRBD1 (6 bases). The CDR3 has 14 amino acids. Germline V gives CDR1 KGHSH, CDR2 LQKENI. Trimming cost V 1 base and J 0 bases, with 6 bases left between them. The CDR3 DNA sequence: TGTGCCAGCTCACCACAGGGGGTGAACACTGAAGCTTTCTTT. This encodes CASSPQGVNTEAFF.

CDR3 sequence: CASRRQGEGSPLHF. Here the CDR3 DNA reads TGTGCCAGCAGAAGACAGGGAGAGGGATCACCCCTCCACTTT. The rearrangement joins TRBV6-5 to TRBJ1-6; TRBD1 agrees at 7 bases. V lost 6 bases and J lost 10; bases outside the gene matches: 9. The length of the CDR3 is 14 residues. Germline loops: CDR1 MNHEY, CDR2 SVGAGI.

The chain joins TRBV19 to TRBJ1-2; D perhaps matches TRBD1 (5 bases). The V end lost 6 bases, the J end lost 3 bases, and 8 bases lay between the germline ends. The CDR3 consists of 12 residues. CDR1 LNHDA and CDR2 SQIVND come from the germline V gene (reference sequence). The DNA for the CDR3 is TGTGCCAGTAGGGCGGGGCACTATGGCTACACCTTC. Translated: CASRAGHYGYTF.

The V and J genes are TRBV21-1 and TRBJ1-5. TRBV21-1 is given as a pseudogene. This CDR3 comprises 15 residues. The CDR3 loop reads CASSRIGVSNQPQHF. The CDR3 DNA reads as TGTGCCAGCAGCAGAATCGGGGTAAGCAATCAGCCCCAGCATTTT.

CDR3 DNA: TGTGCCAGCAGGGACAGGCCAAGACAGCCCCAGCATTTT. Translated, it gives CASRDRPRQPQHF. This rearrangement joins TRBV6-1 to TRBJ1-5; 7 bases line up with TRBD1. The CDR3 is made up of 13 amino acids. With V trimmed by 6 bases and J by 7 bases, 6 bases remained unmatched. CDR1 and CDR2 (germline): MNHNS, SASEGT.

This clone has at least ten counts. The V call is TRBV7-9, the J call TRBJ2-3, with TRBD2 matching over 7 bases. CDR3 size: 14 residues. Germline V gives CDR1 SEHNR, CDR2 FQNEAQ (reference sequence). The J segment lost 2 bases and the V segment lost 6 bases, leaving 5 bases of the junction unmatched. This chain's CDR3 is CASRLAAVTDTQYF. The DNA for the CDR3 is TGTGCCAGCAGGCTAGCGGCCGTCACAGATACGCAGTATTTT.